The clone carrying this T cell receptor (beta chain) showed up just once. Antigen specificity is unknown. This specimen belongs to a study of shared clonotypes between healthy human individuals. Study-level information: Three plates were used per donor for CD4 naive, three for CD4 memory, two for CD8 naive and one for CD8 memory. General study results and limits: Rarefaction curves obtained for sorted subsets showed sequencing incomplete despite large depth.

The CDR3 runs to 15 residues. V trimming: 2 bases; J trimming: 1 base; junction bases outside the gene matches: 3. CDR1 is SNHLY, CDR2 FYNNEI, per germline. The authors' processing: From ImmunoSEQ came sequences covering only the junction and carrying no quality scores, so filtering differed. Only in-frame clones appear in the TCRdb table, and some are missing; sequencing was by immunoSEQ multiplex PCR. Clone size and V and J calls were adopted from that table, with D and trimming inferred from the DNA. The profile covers about 2.3 million clones, with around 93% appearing a single time and 0.3% to 0.4% taken by the ten largest.

The source material was naive CD4+ T cells from PBMCs. The subset is: CD45RA+ positively selected. The source is a man between 18 and 29 years old in good health. Some clones in this sample may be carry-over from other donors' samples. J is TRBJ2-5 and V is TRBV2; 8 bases are shared with TRBD1. CDR3 nucleotide sequence: TGTGCCAGCAGTGAAACGACAGGGGTCCAAGAGACCCAGTACTTC. It specifies CASSETTGVQETQYF.